Shown below are 9 T cell receptor beta chains from a single sample sequenced in a study of blood T cells in healthy people across ages. Next came a second PCR, run for about 6 to 12 cycles, which used a sample-barcoded 5' primer along with a J-beta primer mix. TCRdb analysed the 5' RACE reads with MiXCR anew, one entry per CDR3 protein. This table holds roughly 1,500,000 distinct CDR3 sequences, around 42% found once. The sequenced sample consisted of blood. The receptors were gathered from a young woman in good health.

This clonotype is a singleton in its sample. Mismatch with germline at one junction end may stem from a read error. The chain has TRBV29-1 and TRBJ1-3; weak D call: TRBD1 (5 bases). CDR1 is SQVTM and CDR2 is ANQGSEA in the germline V gene. There are 13 residues in the CDR3. The chain's CDR3 is CSVVQGSGSTIYF. Here the CDR3 DNA reads TGCAGCGTTGTTCAGGGATCTGGAAGCACCATATATTTT.

The J gene is TRBJ2-3, the V gene TRBV6-2 or TRBV6-3, with 8 bases that match TRBD2. The V segment lost 0 bases and the J segment 4 bases; nucleotides outside the gene matches: 3. Germline V CDR1 and CDR2: MNHEY, SVGEGT. The CDR3 is 15 amino acids. CDR3 loop: CASSYSAGGADTQYF. In DNA form, the CDR3 reads TGTGCCAGCAGTTACTCGGCGGGAGGCGCAGATACGCAGTATTTT.

This rearrangement joins TRBV12-5 to TRBJ1-2; perhaps TRBD1 as D (5 bases). There are 13 residues in the CDR3. Per germline, CDR1 LGHNT and CDR2 FRNRAP. V was shortened by 5 bases and J by 4 bases, with 11 bases between the two germline ends. CDR3 loop: CASGAGTAYGYTF. CDR3 nucleotides: TGTGCTAGTGGTGCCGGGACGGCCTATGGCTACACCTTC.

This chain connects TRBV20-1 to TRBJ2-5; the D gene is possibly TRBD2 (5 bases). Germline assignment: CDR1 DFQATT and CDR2 SNEGSKA (reference sequence). This CDR3 has 16 residues. V was pared by 3 bases and J by 3 bases, with 20 bases between. CDR3 in amino acids: CSASSIRARAEETQYF. Here the CDR3 DNA reads TGCAGTGCTAGTTCCATAAGGGCGCGGGCCGAAGAGACCCAGTACTTC.

This clonotype was counted between two and nine times. The V and J genes are TRBV29-1 and TRBJ2-1; D may correspond to TRBD1 or TRBD2 (5 bases each). There are 13 residues in the CDR3. The germline V gene encodes CDR1 SQVTM and CDR2 ANQGSEA. Between the trimmed V and J ends, which lost 4 bases and 4 bases, there was a span of 11 bases. CDR3 bases: TGCAGCGTTGGAGGGACCGAGTACAATGAGCAGTTCTTC. Translated, it gives CSVGGTEYNEQFF.

This clonotype has only a few counts. V gene TRBV11-2 combines with J gene TRBJ1-1; D unclear. V lost 4 bases and J lost 3, with 6 bases in between. The CDR3 is 12 amino acids. Looked up from germline, CDR1 is SGHAT and CDR2 is FQNNGV. CDR3 in amino acids: CASSWFDTEAFF. The CDR3 DNA is TGTGCCAGCAGCTGGTTCGACACTGAAGCTTTCTTT. Full variable domain (rest looked up from reference TRBV11-2 and TRBJ1-1): EAGVAQSPRYKIIEKRQSVAFWCNPISGHATLYWYQQILGQGPKLLIQFQNNGVVDDSQLPKDRFSAERLKGVDSTLKIQPAKLEDSAVYLCASSWFDTEAFFGQGTRLTVV.

J is TRBJ2-7 and V is TRBV3-1, with D possibly being TRBD1 (5 bases). The tail of the sequence fits TRBJ2-5 better, so the J call may be wrong. Germline CDR1 is LGHDT and CDR2 is YNNKEL (reference sequence). CDR3 size: 15 residues. CDR3 residues: CASSPGHGEFQTQYF. Written as DNA, the CDR3 is TGTGCCAGCAGCCCCGGACATGGCGAGTTTCAGACCCAGTACTTC.

A single count supports this clonotype. CDR3 DNA sequence: TGTGCCTGGAGTGTCACAGGAAACCAGCCCCAGCATTTT. It translates to CAWSVTGNQPQHF. The J gene is TRBJ1-5, the V gene TRBV30, with D maybe TRBD1 (5 bases). Per the germline V gene, CDR1 is GTSNPN and CDR2 is SVGIG (reference sequence). Trimming pared 0 bases from V and 7 bases from J, leaving 10 bases between. This CDR3 spans 13 amino acids.

This clonotype has just a few counts. The gene calls are TRBV7-8 and TRBJ2-7; D gene ambiguous. Germline loops: CDR1 SGHVS, CDR2 FQNEAQ. The V and J ends lost 4 bases and 0 bases respectively, with 13 bases between them. The CDR3 totals 15 residues. The DNA for the CDR3 is TGTGCCAGCAGCTGGCGGACGGGTAGCTCCTACGAGCAGTACTTC. It yields the protein CASSWRTGSSYEQYF.